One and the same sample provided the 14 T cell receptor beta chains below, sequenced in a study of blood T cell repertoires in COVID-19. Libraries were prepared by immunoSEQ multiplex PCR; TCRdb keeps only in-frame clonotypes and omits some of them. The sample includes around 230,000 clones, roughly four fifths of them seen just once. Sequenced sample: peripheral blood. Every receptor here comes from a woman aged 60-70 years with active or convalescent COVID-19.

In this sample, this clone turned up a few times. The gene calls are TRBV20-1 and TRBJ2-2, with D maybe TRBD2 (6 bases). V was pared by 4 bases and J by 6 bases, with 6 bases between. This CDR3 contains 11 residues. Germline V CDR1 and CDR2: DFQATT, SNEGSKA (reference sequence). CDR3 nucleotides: TGCAGTGCTACGGGGGCCGGGGAGCTGTTTTTT. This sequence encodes CSATGAGELFF.

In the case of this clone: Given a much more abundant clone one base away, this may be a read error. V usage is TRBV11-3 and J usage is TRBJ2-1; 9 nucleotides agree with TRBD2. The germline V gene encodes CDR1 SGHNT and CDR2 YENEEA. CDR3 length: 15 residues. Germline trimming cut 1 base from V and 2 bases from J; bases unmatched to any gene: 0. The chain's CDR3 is CASSLGGGAYNEQFF. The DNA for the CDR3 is TGTGCCAGCAGCTTAGGCGGGGGGGCCTACAATGAGCAGTTCTTC.

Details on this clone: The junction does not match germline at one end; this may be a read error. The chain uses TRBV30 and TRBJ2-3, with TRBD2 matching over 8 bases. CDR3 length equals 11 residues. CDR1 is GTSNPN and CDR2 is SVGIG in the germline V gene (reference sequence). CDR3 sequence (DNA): TGTGCCTGGAGTGTACTAGCGGATCCCCACTTT. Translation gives CAWSVLADPHF.

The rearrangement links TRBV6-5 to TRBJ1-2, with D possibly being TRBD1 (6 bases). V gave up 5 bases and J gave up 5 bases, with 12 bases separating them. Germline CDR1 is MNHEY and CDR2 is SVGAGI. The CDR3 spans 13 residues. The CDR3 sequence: CASSTGLGYGYTF. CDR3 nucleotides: TGTGCCAGCAGTACAGGGTTAGGGTATGGCTACACCTTC.

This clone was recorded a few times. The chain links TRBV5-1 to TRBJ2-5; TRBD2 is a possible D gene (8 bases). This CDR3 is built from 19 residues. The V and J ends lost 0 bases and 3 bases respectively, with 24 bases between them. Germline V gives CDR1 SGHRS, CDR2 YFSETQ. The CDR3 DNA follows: TGCGCCAGCAGCTTGGGGTACACGCTGGGACTAGGGGGCGAAGAGACCCAGTACTTC. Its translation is CASSLGYTLGLGGEETQYF.

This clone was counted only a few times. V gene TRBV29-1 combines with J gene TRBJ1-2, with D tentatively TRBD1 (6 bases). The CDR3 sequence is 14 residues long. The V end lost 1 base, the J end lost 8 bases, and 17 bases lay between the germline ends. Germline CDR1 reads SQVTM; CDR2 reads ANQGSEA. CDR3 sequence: CSVEVQGRVYGYTF. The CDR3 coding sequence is TGCAGCGTTGAAGTCCAGGGGCGGGTGTACGGCTACACCTTC. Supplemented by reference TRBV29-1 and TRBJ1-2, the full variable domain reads SAVISQKPSRDICQRGTSLTIQCQVDSQVTMMFWYRQQPGQSLTLIATANQGSEATYESGFVIDKFPISRPNLTFSTLTVSNMSPEDSSIYLCSVEVQGRVYGYTFGSGTRLTVV.

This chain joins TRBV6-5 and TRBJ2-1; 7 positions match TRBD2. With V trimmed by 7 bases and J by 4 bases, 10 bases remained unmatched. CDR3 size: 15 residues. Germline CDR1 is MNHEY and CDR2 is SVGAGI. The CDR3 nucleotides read TGTGCCAGCACTCTGGAAGGCGGGGGATACAATGAGCAGTTCTTC. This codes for CASTLEGGGYNEQFF.

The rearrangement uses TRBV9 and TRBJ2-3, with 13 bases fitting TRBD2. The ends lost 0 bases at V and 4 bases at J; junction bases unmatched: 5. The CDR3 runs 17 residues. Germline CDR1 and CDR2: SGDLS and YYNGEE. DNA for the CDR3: TGTGCCAGCAGCGTAGCTGGGACTAGCGGGGACCCAGATACGCAGTATTTT. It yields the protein CASSVAGTSGDPDTQYF.

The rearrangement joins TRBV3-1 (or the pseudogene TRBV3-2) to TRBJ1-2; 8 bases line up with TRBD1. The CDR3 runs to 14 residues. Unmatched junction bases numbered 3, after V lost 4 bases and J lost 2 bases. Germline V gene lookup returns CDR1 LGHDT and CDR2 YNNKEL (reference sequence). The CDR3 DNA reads TGTGCCAGCAGCCGGACAGGGCTAAACTATGGCTACACCTTC. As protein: CASSRTGLNYGYTF.

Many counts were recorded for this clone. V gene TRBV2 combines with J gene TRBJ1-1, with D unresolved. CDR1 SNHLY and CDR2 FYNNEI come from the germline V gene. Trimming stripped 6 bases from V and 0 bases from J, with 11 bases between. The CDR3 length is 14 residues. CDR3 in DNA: TGTGCCAGCAGCCTCCCTAAGATGAACACTGAAGCTTTCTTT. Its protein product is CASSLPKMNTEAFF.

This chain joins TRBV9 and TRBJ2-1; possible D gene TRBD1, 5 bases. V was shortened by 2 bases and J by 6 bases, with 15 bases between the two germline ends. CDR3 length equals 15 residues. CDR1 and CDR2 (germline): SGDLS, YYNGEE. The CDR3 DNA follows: TGTGCCAGCAGCGTTAATGGGGCCTTGGTCAATGAGCAGTTCTTC. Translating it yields CASSVNGALVNEQFF.

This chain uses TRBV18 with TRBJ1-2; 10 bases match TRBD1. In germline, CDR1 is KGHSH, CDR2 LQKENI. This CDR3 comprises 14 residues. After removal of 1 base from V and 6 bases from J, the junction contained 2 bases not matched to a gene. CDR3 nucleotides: TGTGCCAGCTCACCACTCGGGACAGGGGATGGCTACACCTTC. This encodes CASSPLGTGDGYTF.

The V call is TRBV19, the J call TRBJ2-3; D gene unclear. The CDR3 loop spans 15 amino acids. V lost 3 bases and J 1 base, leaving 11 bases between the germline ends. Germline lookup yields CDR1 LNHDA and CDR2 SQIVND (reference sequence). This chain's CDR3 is CASSIYDEGTDTQYF. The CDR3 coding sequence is TGTGCCAGTAGTATTTACGACGAGGGCACAGATACGCAGTATTTT.

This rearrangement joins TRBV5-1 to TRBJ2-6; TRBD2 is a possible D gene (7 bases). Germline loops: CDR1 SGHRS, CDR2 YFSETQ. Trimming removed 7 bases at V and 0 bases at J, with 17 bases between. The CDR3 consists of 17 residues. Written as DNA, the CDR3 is TGCGCCAGCCTCCGAGGGGGGGACCTCTCTGGGGCCAACGTCCTGACTTTC. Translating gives CASLRGGDLSGANVLTF.